This T cell receptor (beta chain) was captured in a study of human T cells and chemical hapten exposure. Trimming shortened V by 6 bases and J by 3 bases, and 14 bases separated the two germline ends. This CDR3 has 14 residues. Germline V CDR1 and CDR2: SGHNT, YYREEE (reference sequence). Time point here: patch test 3, about 24 weeks after DPC sensitization. Treatment: therapeutic diphenylcyclopropenone sensitization with weekly scalp DPC. This clonotype was observed a handful of times. TCRdb re-called the RACE reads through MiXCR, storing one row per CDR3 protein. The sample consists of 100,000 or so distinct CDR3 sequences, approximately 36% of them appearing once.

The receptor was isolated from a man aged 40-55 years with alopecia areata. Some clones in this sample may be carry-over from other donors' samples. The sequencing used whole blood, collected in connection with sensitization to the hapten diphenylcyclopropenone (DPC). The chain carries TRBV5-4 and TRBJ2-3; D is ambiguous. The CDR3 DNA sequence: TGTGCCAGCAACGACCAGGAGATTACAGATACGCAGTATTTT. This gives the protein CASNDQEITDTQYF.